The TCR beta chain described here comes from a study of shared clonotypes between healthy human individuals. Findings of the study overall: Across subsets, estimated richness was generally greater for naive than for memory populations. A handful of donors showed sharing of around 5.3% of naive CD4 clonotypes. It was the non-shared clonotypes that had lower generation probabilities than clonotypes shared by all four donors.

Germline values: CDR1 SGHNT, CDR2 YYREEE (reference sequence). CDR3 size: 15 residues. The trim removed 4 bases at V and 3 bases at J, leaving 2 bases unmatched. TCRdb keeps only in-frame clones here, not all; method: immunoSEQ multiplex PCR. The sample records about 2 million clones, roughly 96% being singletons. Concerning this clone: Its antigen is as yet unknown. Distinct nucleotide sequences in the sample also encode this CDR3.

This TCR came from a man younger than 35 in good health. The V gene is TRBV5-4, the J gene TRBJ2-3; 13 positions match TRBD2. Sequences were obtained from naive CD4+ T cells sorted from blood. Specified subset: CD45RA+ positively selected. DNA of the CDR3: TGTGCCAGCAGCCGACTAGCGGGGGGTACAGATACGCAGTATTTT. Its protein is CASSRLAGGTDTQYF. Variable domain in full (rest from reference TRBV5-4 and TRBJ2-3): ETGVTQSPTHLIKTRGQQVTLRCSSQSGHNTVSWYQQALGQGPQFIFQYYREEENGRGNFPPRFSGLQFPNYSSELNVNALELDDSALYLCASSRLAGGTDTQYFGPGTRLTVL.